The T cell receptor beta chain described here comes from a study of OX40 agonist ivuxolimab in advanced cancers. Turning to the study itself: Patients achieving partial responses numbered three: one hepatocellular carcinoma case and two cutaneous melanoma cases.

CDR1 and CDR2 from the germline V gene are SQVTM and ANQGSEA. With 5 bases clipped from V and 2 bases from J, the junction kept 8 bases outside the gene matches. This CDR3 region has 15 residues. Here immunoSEQ multiplex PCR was the method, and the copy in TCRdb shows in-frame clones only, minus some. The sample includes 91,000 or so clones, around 94% of them seen just once. The sequencing here drew on CD4+ or CD8+ T cells sorted from blood, taken in a trial of the OX40 agonist ivuxolimab. The rearrangement links TRBV29-1 to TRBJ2-2, with 7 positions matching TRBD2. This clonotype was sampled from an adult with an advanced solid tumor such as melanoma, head and neck, liver or kidney cancer. Here the CDR3 reads CSVINSAGNTGELFF. CDR3 DNA sequence: TGCAGCGTTATTAATTCAGCGGGAAACACCGGGGAGCTGTTTTTT.